These 29 T cell receptor beta chains were all obtained from the same sample, sequenced in a study of T cell responses to AZD1222 COVID-19 vaccine. Repertoires were generated with immunoSEQ multiplex PCR, while TCRdb's copy carries only in-frame clones and drops some. Among around 54,000 clones listed, 70% to 90% were seen once. Here the sequenced sample was peripheral blood, taken 28 days after the second AZD1222 dose. Receptor source: an adult who received the AZD1222 COVID-19 vaccine.

V usage is TRBV28 and J usage is TRBJ1-3, with TRBD1 matching over 9 bases. With V trimmed by 9 bases and J by 4 bases, 4 bases remained unmatched. Germline CDR1 MDHEN, CDR2 SYDVKM. This CDR3 is 13 amino acids long. This CDR3 is CASRTGVGNTIYF. CDR3 DNA sequence: TGTGCCAGTAGGACAGGGGTAGGAAACACCATATATTTT.

V usage is TRBV30 and J usage is TRBJ2-2, with D perhaps matching TRBD1 (5 bases). The germline V gene has CDR1 GTSNPN and CDR2 SVGIG (reference sequence). This CDR3 has 15 residues. With 3 bases removed from V and 0 bases from J, the gap between germline ends came to 11 bases. In nucleotides, the CDR3 is TGTGCCTGGAGCGCGCCAGGGACGAACACCGGGGAGCTGTTTTTT. Translated, it gives CAWSAPGTNTGELFF.

The chain uses TRBV6-5 and TRBJ1-1; tentative D call: TRBD1 (5 bases). The CDR3 has 14 residues. Germline values: CDR1 MNHEY, CDR2 SVGAGI. The germline V and J ends were trimmed by 2 bases and 1 base, with 8 bases remaining between them. The CDR3 DNA sequence: TGTGCCAGCAGTTACCCTGGACAGAACACTGAAGCTTTCTTT. Translation: CASSYPGQNTEAFF.

The chain uses TRBV7-9 and TRBJ1-2; D gene unclear. The germline V gene encodes CDR1 SEHNR and CDR2 FQNEAQ (reference sequence). V dropped 3 bases and J dropped 8 bases, with 7 bases sitting between them. The CDR3 has 11 residues. In DNA form, the CDR3 reads TGTGCCAGCAGCTTGACCGGCGGCTACACCTTC. This translates into CASSLTGGYTF.

This chain uses TRBV27 with TRBJ1-4; 10 bases match TRBD1. The junction had 5 bases not matched to a gene; V was cut back by 3 bases and J by 7 bases. Germline-derived CDR1 and CDR2 are MNHEY and SMNVEV (reference sequence). This CDR3 spans 15 amino acids. CDR3 nucleotide sequence: TGTGCCAGCAGTTTCCGACAGGGGGCGAGTGAAAAACTGTTTTTT. It translates to CASSFRQGASEKLFF. Full variable domain (missing parts from reference TRBV27 and TRBJ1-4): EAQVTQNPRYLITVTGKKLTVTCSQNMNHEYMSWYRQDPGLGLRQIYYSMNVEVTDKGDVPEGYKVSRKEKRNFPLILESPSPNQTSLYFCASSFRQGASEKLFFGSGTQLSVL.

The chain is built from TRBV7-9 and TRBJ2-5; tentatively, D is TRBD1 (6 bases). The CDR3 extends over 13 amino acids. The germline gives CDR1 SEHNR, CDR2 FQNEAQ (reference sequence). Here the CDR3 reads CAQGFGTGETQYF. The CDR3, as DNA: TGTGCTCAGGGGTTCGGGACGGGAGAGACCCAGTACTTC. Together with reference TRBV7-9 and TRBJ2-5, the CDR3 gives the full variable domain: DTGVSQNPRHKITKRGQNVTFRCDPISEHNRLYWYRQTLGQGPEFLTYFQNEAQLEKSRLLSDRFSAERPKGSFSTLEIQRTEQGDSAMYLCAQGFGTGETQYFGPGTRLLVL.

V and J are TRBV30 and TRBJ2-3, with unresolved D. Germline-derived CDR1 and CDR2 are GTSNPN and SVGIG (reference sequence). This CDR3 has 12 amino acids. The germline V and J ends were trimmed by 4 bases and 1 base, with 6 bases remaining between them. The CDR3 nucleotides read TGTGCCTGGAATGGGGGCACAGATACGCAGTATTTT. It encodes CAWNGGTDTQYF.

The chain is built from TRBV30 and TRBJ1-1; D gene unclear. This CDR3 has 13 residues. Trimming removed 3 bases from V and 6 bases from J, with 14 bases in between. Germline V gene data show CDR1 as GTSNPN and CDR2 as SVGIG (reference sequence). Here the CDR3 DNA reads TGTGCCTGGAGCCGTGATCAGGACGCTGAAGCTTTCTTT. This translates into CAWSRDQDAEAFF. The full variable domain, with the rest looked up from reference TRBV30 and TRBJ1-1, is SQTIHQWPATLVQPVGSPLSLECTVEGTSNPNLYWYRQAAGRGLQLLFYSVGIGQISSEVPQNLSASRPQDRQFILSSKKLLLSDSGFYLCAWSRDQDAEAFFGQGTRLTVV.

This chain joins TRBV18 and TRBJ2-6, with 11 positions matching TRBD1. This CDR3 spans 18 amino acids. Germline CDR1 reads KGHSH; CDR2 reads LQKENI. Trimming at V came to 3 bases and at J to 2 bases, leaving 6 bases not matched to a gene. CDR3 coding DNA: TGTGCCAGCTCACCCCAGGACAGGGGGCGCGCTGGGGCCAACGTCCTGACTTTC. Encoded protein: CASSPQDRGRAGANVLTF. The whole variable domain, remainder taken from reference TRBV18 and TRBJ2-6, is NAGVMQNPRHLVRRRGQEARLRCSPMKGHSHVYWYRQLPEEGLKFMVYLQKENIIDESGMPKERFSAEFPKEGPSILRIQQVVRGDSAAYFCASSPQDRGRAGANVLTFGAGSRLTVL.

The rearrangement joins TRBV5-6 to TRBJ2-5, with TRBD1 as a possible D gene (6 bases). Germline V CDR1 and CDR2: SGHDT, YYEEEE. This CDR3 comprises 14 residues. Trimming pared 0 bases from V and 2 bases from J, leaving 8 bases between. The CDR3 nucleotides are TGTGCCAGCAGCTTGGGGGACAAACAAGAGACCCAGTACTTC. It translates to CASSLGDKQETQYF. Combining the CDR3 with reference TRBV5-6 and TRBJ2-5 gives the whole variable domain DAGVTQSPTHLIKTRGQQVTLRCSPKSGHDTVSWYQQALGQGPQFIFQYYEEEERQRGNFPDRFSGHQFPNYSSELNVNALLLGDSALYLCASSLGDKQETQYFGPGTRLLVL.

CDR3 sequence (DNA): TGTGCCAGCAGCCCGGGGGATTTCTCTGGAAACACCATATATTTT. It encodes CASSPGDFSGNTIYF. The chain links TRBV5-6 to TRBJ1-3; possibly TRBD1 for D (5 bases). The V gene's germline CDR1 is SGHDT and CDR2 YYEEEE. Trimming took off 4 bases at V and 0 bases at J, with 11 bases between the two ends. The CDR3 has 15 amino acids.

This clone was seen more than once but under ten times. The chain employs TRBV7-9 and TRBJ1-1, with a tentative D call TRBD1 (5 bases). The CDR3 length is 12 residues. Germline V gene data show CDR1 as SEHNR and CDR2 as FQNEAQ (reference sequence). Deletions cut 5 bases from V and 1 base from J, with 5 bases between. The chain's CDR3 is CASSQGNTEAFF. CDR3 DNA sequence: TGTGCCAGCAGCCAGGGGAACACTGAAGCTTTCTTT.

The chain links TRBV10-3 to TRBJ2-5, with D unresolved. The length of the CDR3 is 13 residues. The germline V and J ends were trimmed by 10 bases and 0 bases, with 12 bases remaining between them. Germline CDR1 reads ENHRY; CDR2 reads SYGVKD. The CDR3 coding sequence is TGTGCCACTGCCATTCCGTACCAAGAGACCCAGTACTTC. Translated, it gives CATAIPYQETQYF.

The rearrangement links TRBV27 to TRBJ1-1, with 9 nucleotides matching TRBD1. The CDR3 contains 14 residues. Trimming removed 3 bases from V and 4 bases from J; junction bases left unmatched: 3. Germline CDR1 MNHEY, CDR2 SMNVEV (reference sequence). CDR3 in DNA: TGTGCCAGCAGTTTCACAGGGGGCCGCACTGAAGCTTTCTTT. Translation gives CASSFTGGRTEAFF.

V gene TRBV10-3 combines with J gene TRBJ1-6; the D is unclear. Germline V gene sequence: CDR1 ENHRY, CDR2 SYGVKD. The V end lost 0 bases, the J end lost 8 bases, and 11 bases lay between the germline ends. The CDR3 has 15 residues. The CDR3 DNA reads TGTGCCATCAGTGAGTCGACGGTCTGGGATTCACCCCTCCACTTT. Translated, it gives CAISESTVWDSPLHF.

V and J are TRBV28 and TRBJ1-6; 10 bases are a match to TRBD1. Per germline, CDR1 MDHEN and CDR2 SYDVKM. This CDR3 has 13 residues. V shed 8 bases and J 6 bases; nucleotides not matched to a gene: 1. CDR3 loop: CASRDRGNSPLHF. CDR3 sequence (DNA): TGTGCCAGCCGGGACAGGGGTAATTCACCCCTCCACTTT. The full variable domain, in which reference TRBV28 and TRBJ1-6 provide the parts outside the CDR3, is DVKVTQSSRYLVKRTGEKVFLECVQDMDHENMFWYRQDPGLGLRLIYFSYDVKMKEKGDIPEGYSVSREKKERFSLILESASTNQTSMYLCASRDRGNSPLHFGNGTRLTVT.

This rearrangement joins TRBV6-5 to TRBJ1-1, with D possibly being TRBD1 (5 bases). The CDR3 is made up of 14 amino acids. The germline CDR1 and CDR2 sequences are MNHEY and SVGAGI. V was trimmed by 2 bases and J by 3 bases, leaving 10 bases between them. The CDR3 DNA reads TGTGCCAGCAGTTACGGGGGACTAGACACTGAAGCTTTCTTT. This translates into CASSYGGLDTEAFF.

The rearrangement links TRBV13 to TRBJ1-5; D unclear. Trimming removed 4 bases from V and 0 bases from J, with 19 bases in between. The CDR3 has 18 amino acids. Germline-derived CDR1 and CDR2 are PRHDT and FYEKMQ (reference sequence). The chain's CDR3 is CASSSGGRTYHSNQPQHF. CDR3 nucleotides: TGTGCCAGCAGCTCGGGAGGCAGAACTTACCATAGCAATCAGCCCCAGCATTTT.

This clone was seen just once. Compared with germline, one end of the junction differs, possibly owing to a read error. The V and J genes are TRBV7-7 and TRBJ2-7, with 8 positions matching TRBD2. The length of the CDR3 is 16 residues. Germline V gene data show CDR1 as SSHAT and CDR2 as FNYEAQ (reference sequence). CDR3 sequence reads: CASSPWAGGRPYEQYF. The CDR3 DNA sequence: TGTGCTAGCAGCCCATGGGCTGGCGGGAGGCCCTACGAGCAGTACTTC.

The chain carries TRBV7-2 and TRBJ1-4; D is perhaps TRBD1 (6 bases). Germline values: CDR1 SGHTA, CDR2 FQGNSA. The V and J ends lost 2 bases and 8 bases respectively, with 18 bases between them. The CDR3 length is 16 residues. The CDR3 loop is CASSLRGGGFGEKLFF. In nucleotides, the CDR3 is TGTGCCAGCAGCTTAAGGGGGGGAGGATTTGGGGAAAAACTGTTTTTT.

The chain has TRBV6-4 and TRBJ2-6, with D unclear. CDR3 length: 15 amino acids. Germline lookup yields CDR1 MRHNA and CDR2 SNTAGT. The V and J ends lost 7 bases and 0 bases respectively, with 10 bases between them. CDR3 in amino acids: CASTDSHSGANVLTF. CDR3 DNA sequence: TGTGCCAGCACCGATTCGCACTCTGGGGCCAACGTCCTGACTTTC.

V and J are TRBV19 and TRBJ2-7; no reliable D call. The V gene lost 5 bases and the J gene lost 2 bases, with 10 bases spanning the gap. Looked up from germline, CDR1 is LNHDA and CDR2 is SQIVND (reference sequence). The CDR3 sequence is 13 residues long. CDR3 bases: TGTGCCAGTAGTGGGCAGGTAACCTACGAGCAGTACTTC. This translates into CASSGQVTYEQYF.

This rearrangement joins TRBV28 to TRBJ2-2, with TRBD2 identical over 9 bases. CDR1 is MDHEN, CDR2 SYDVKM, per germline. This CDR3 has 14 amino acids. With V trimmed by 5 bases and J by 8 bases, 6 bases remained unmatched. The CDR3, as DNA: TGTGCCAGCAGTATGGTAGCGGGAGCAGGGGAGCTGTTTTTT. It specifies CASSMVAGAGELFF.

V and J are TRBV7-9 and TRBJ1-2; perhaps TRBD1 as D (6 bases). Germline loops: CDR1 SEHNR, CDR2 FQNEAQ (reference sequence). Trimming took off 1 base at V and 4 bases at J, with 7 bases between the two ends. This CDR3 has 13 residues. CDR3 protein: CASSLEGGYGYTF. CDR3 DNA sequence: TGTGCCAGCAGCTTAGAGGGGGGCTATGGCTACACCTTC.

V is TRBV5-6 and J is TRBJ1-2; D uncertain. V lost 0 bases, J lost 2 bases, and 5 bases lay in between. The germline gives CDR1 SGHDT, CDR2 YYEEEE. This CDR3 has 13 residues. The CDR3 region has the DNA TGTGCCAGCAGCTTGGCCGGGAACTATGGCTACACCTTC. Its translation: CASSLAGNYGYTF.

This chain joins TRBV12-3 or TRBV12-4 and TRBJ1-6; D is ambiguous. The CDR3 contains 12 residues. V lost 6 bases and J 13 bases, leaving 13 bases between the germline ends. This CDR3 is CASSQSQSPLHF. CDR3 sequence (DNA): TGTGCCAGCAGCCAAAGCCAGTCCCCCCTCCACTTT.

V usage is TRBV7-6 and J usage is TRBJ2-3; possibly TRBD1 for D (6 bases). Germline assignment: CDR1 SGHVS and CDR2 FNYEAQ. Trimming cost V 5 bases and J 2 bases, with 14 bases left between them. This CDR3 has 15 residues. CDR3 sequence (DNA): TGTGCCAGCAGCCCCGGACAGTCCGACACAGATACGCAGTATTTT. Its protein product is CASSPGQSDTDTQYF.

V usage is TRBV5-1 and J usage is TRBJ1-1; 8 nucleotides agree with TRBD1. J lost 3 bases, V lost 0 bases, and 4 bases had no gene match. This CDR3 spans 15 amino acids. CDR1 and CDR2 from the germline V gene are SGHRS and YFSETQ. DNA for the CDR3: TGCGCCAGCAGCTTGGAATCAGGGGGCTACACTGAAGCTTTCTTT. This codes for CASSLESGGYTEAFF. The full variable domain, rest sourced from reference TRBV5-1 and TRBJ1-1, is KAGVTQTPRYLIKTRGQQVTLSCSPISGHRSVSWYQQTPGQGLQFLFEYFSETQRNKGNFPGRFSGRQFSNSRSEMNVSTLELGDSALYLCASSLESGGYTEAFFGQGTRLTVV.

J is TRBJ2-5 and V is TRBV7-9, with D perhaps TRBD1 or TRBD2 (7 bases each). The CDR3 is 19 residues long. CDR1 is SEHNR and CDR2 is FQNEAQ in the germline V gene (reference sequence). V gave up 2 bases and J gave up 8 bases, with 30 bases separating them. Here the CDR3 DNA reads TGTGCCAGCAGCTTACGGGGAGGGGGCCCTGTTTCGCACCTTTTTACCCAGTACTTC. This codes for CASSLRGGGPVSHLFTQYF. Together with reference TRBV7-9 and TRBJ2-5, the CDR3 gives the full variable domain: DTGVSQNPRHKITKRGQNVTFRCDPISEHNRLYWYRQTLGQGPEFLTYFQNEAQLEKSRLLSDRFSAERPKGSFSTLEIQRTEQGDSAMYLCASSLRGGGPVSHLFTQYFGPGTRLLVL.